A single sample gave rise to the 27 T cell receptor beta chains below, sequenced in a study of CD8 T cells in ankylosing spondylitis. TCRdb independently ran MiXCR on the 5' RACE reads; one entry per CDR3 protein. The sample lists some 140,000 distinct CDR3 sequences, around 7.9% occurring once. The material sequenced was blood, either unsorted or a sorted T cell fraction (not recorded which). Receptors were obtained from a female donor with ankylosing spondylitis or in good health (not recorded which).

The sample holds many counts of this clonotype. The chain couples TRBV19 to TRBJ2-7; the D gene is possibly TRBD1 (5 bases). CDR1 and CDR2 (germline): LNHDA, SQIVND (reference sequence). The CDR3 is made up of 15 amino acids. Trimming took 5 bases from V and 2 from J, leaving 16 bases between them. Written as DNA, the CDR3 is TGTGCCAGTAGTCTAAATTTCGCCAGGGCCTACGAGCAGTACTTC. Protein: CASSLNFARAYEQYF.

This clonotype occurred many times. This rearrangement joins TRBV7-2 to TRBJ2-3; the D is unclear. Trimming removed 5 bases from V and 0 bases from J, with 9 bases in between. This CDR3 region has 14 residues. Germline V gives CDR1 SGHTA, CDR2 FQGNSA. The CDR3 nucleotides read TGTGCCAGCAGCCTACGCTTAAGCACAGATACGCAGTATTTT. This codes for CASSLRLSTDTQYF.

This clonotype was found many times. The rearrangement links TRBV15 to TRBJ2-3, with 7 bases lining up with TRBD2. The J segment lost 0 bases and the V segment lost 9 bases, leaving 3 bases of the junction unmatched. In germline, CDR1 is LNHNV, CDR2 YYDKDF (reference sequence). The CDR3 sequence is 13 residues long. DNA for the CDR3: TGTGCCACGCAAGCGGGGAGCACAGATACGCAGTATTTT. This gives the protein CATQAGSTDTQYF.

In its sample, this clonotype was seen many times. The genes are TRBV20-1 and TRBJ1-1; no reliable D call. The germline gives CDR1 DFQATT, CDR2 SNEGSKA (reference sequence). The CDR3 totals 13 residues. CDR3 loop: CRAVEAFGTEAFF. The CDR3 coding sequence is TGCAGGGCCGTCGAGGCGTTTGGGACTGAAGCTTTCTTT.

This clonotype has a count of ten or more. The V gene is TRBV5-6, the J gene TRBJ2-5, with TRBD1 matching 8 bases. This CDR3 has 16 amino acids. Trimming cost V 0 bases and J 4 bases; bases outside gene matches: 8. Germline V CDR1 and CDR2: SGHDT, YYEEEE. The CDR3 region has the DNA TGTGCCAGCAGCTTGGTCGGACAGGGAAGAGGAGAGACCCAGTACTTC. Translated, it gives CASSLVGQGRGETQYF. The whole variable domain, filled in from reference TRBV5-6 and TRBJ2-5, reads DAGVTQSPTHLIKTRGQQVTLRCSPKSGHDTVSWYQQALGQGPQFIFQYYEEEERQRGNFPDRFSGHQFPNYSSELNVNALLLGDSALYLCASSLVGQGRGETQYFGPGTRLLVL.

This clonotype was counted many times. The chain uses TRBV6-2 or TRBV6-3 and TRBJ1-5; 7 bases align to TRBD1. Germline V gene sequence: CDR1 MNHEY, CDR2 SVGEGT. The CDR3 length is 14 residues. V gave up 6 bases and J gave up 7 bases; unmatched junction bases: 9. The CDR3 loop is CASRGRGEVQPQHF. CDR3 DNA sequence: TGTGCCAGCAGGGGCAGGGGGGAGGTGCAGCCCCAGCATTTT.

The sample holds many counts of this clonotype. The chain carries TRBV5-1 and TRBJ2-7, with 8 bases that match TRBD1. V shed 6 bases and J 0 bases; nucleotides not matched to a gene: 5. CDR1 and CDR2 (germline): SGHRS, YFSETQ. The CDR3 runs 14 residues. The DNA for the CDR3 is TGCGCCAGCACACAGGGGGTGAGCTCCTACGAGCAGTACTTC. Encoded protein: CASTQGVSSYEQYF.

At least ten counts were recorded for this clonotype. The chain uses TRBV9 and TRBJ1-3; weak D call: TRBD1 (5 bases). V dropped 1 base and J dropped 0 bases, with 11 bases sitting between them. Germline V gene sequence: CDR1 SGDLS, CDR2 YYNGEE. The CDR3 totals 16 residues. The CDR3 DNA reads TGTGCCAGCAGCGTACTCGACAGTTACTCTGGAAACACCATATATTTT. Protein sequence: CASSVLDSYSGNTIYF.

This clonotype was picked up many times. The chain employs TRBV5-1 and TRBJ2-7, with 7 bases fitting TRBD2. V trimming: 7 bases; J trimming: 5 bases; junction bases outside the gene matches: 9. The germline gives CDR1 SGHRS, CDR2 YFSETQ. The CDR3 has 13 amino acids. CDR3 sequence: CASRRGVGNEQYF. CDR3 DNA sequence: TGCGCCAGCCGTCGGGGGGTCGGGAACGAGCAGTACTTC.

The V gene is TRBV30, the J gene TRBJ2-7; TRBD1 is a possible D gene (5 bases). Germline-derived CDR1 and CDR2 are GTSNPN and SVGIG (reference sequence). V was cut by 3 bases and J by 0 bases, with 15 bases left in between. The CDR3 has 15 residues. The CDR3 protein is CAWRDGHLLSYEQYF. The CDR3 region has the DNA TGTGCCTGGAGAGATGGACACCTACTCTCCTACGAGCAGTACTTC.

This clonotype came up a few times. The CDR3: CASSLTGIVGYTF. The CDR3 coding sequence is TGTGCCAGCAGCTTGACAGGGATTGTAGGCTACACCTTC. The V call is TRBV5-4, the J call TRBJ1-2, with D perhaps TRBD1 (6 bases). V lost 1 base, J lost 8 bases, and 12 bases lay in between. This CDR3 spans 13 amino acids. From germline, CDR1 is SGHNT and CDR2 YYREEE (reference sequence).

This clonotype was seen repeatedly, ten times or more. The chain links TRBV12-3 or TRBV12-4 to TRBJ1-5; 8 bases are a match to TRBD1. This CDR3 contains 14 residues. Trimming at V came to 2 bases and at J to 4 bases, leaving 1 base not matched to a gene. The CDR3 DNA is TGTGCCAGCAGTTTAAGGACAGGGAATCAGCCCCAGCATTTT. Protein: CASSLRTGNQPQHF.

This clonotype was seen ten or more times. The genes are TRBV30 and TRBJ2-3; TRBD2 is a possible D gene (7 bases). Trimming took off 3 bases at V and 4 bases at J, with 8 bases between the two ends. The CDR3 extends over 12 amino acids. The germline gives CDR1 GTSNPN, CDR2 SVGIG (reference sequence). The CDR3 sequence: CAWSGGPDTQYF. The CDR3 coding sequence is TGTGCCTGGAGCGGGGGGCCAGATACGCAGTATTTT.

This clonotype was recorded at least ten times. The V and J genes are TRBV12-3 or TRBV12-4 and TRBJ1-2; 7 positions agree with TRBD1. V lost 5 bases, J lost 5 bases, and 8 bases stayed unmatched. The CDR3 has 14 amino acids. The DNA for the CDR3 is TGTGCCAGCAGTACCACAGGGGCCCGGTATGGCTACACCTTC. Translating gives CASSTTGARYGYTF.

Ten or more counts support this clonotype. The gene calls are TRBV7-3 and TRBJ2-1, with TRBD2 matching 9 bases. The CDR3 runs 15 residues. The junction had 6 bases not matched to a gene; V was cut back by 5 bases and J by 4 bases. Germline loops: CDR1 SGHTA, CDR2 FQGTGA. In DNA form, the CDR3 reads TGTGCCAGCAGCCTAGCGGGGCGCAGTTACAATGAGCAGTTCTTC. It translates to CASSLAGRSYNEQFF.

The chain carries TRBV20-1 and TRBJ1-2; D may be TRBD1 (6 bases). Trimming stripped 5 bases from V and 6 bases from J, with 16 bases between. CDR3 size: 13 residues. From germline, CDR1 is DFQATT and CDR2 SNEGSKA (reference sequence). The CDR3 region has the DNA TGCAGTGCTGTTGGACAGCTTAATCATGGCTACACCTTC. Translation gives CSAVGQLNHGYTF.

The sample holds many counts of this clonotype. J is TRBJ1-1 and V is TRBV4-2; D uncertain. Germline assignment: CDR1 LGHNA and CDR2 YNFKEQ. Trimming cost V 0 bases and J 1 base, with 3 bases left between them. The CDR3 is 13 amino acids. DNA for the CDR3: TGTGCCAGCAGCCAAGAGAGGAACACTGAAGCTTTCTTT. It encodes CASSQERNTEAFF.

As to this clonotype: One base away lies a much larger clone, so this may be a sequencing read error. This chain uses TRBV2 with TRBJ1-2, with D perhaps matching TRBD1 (5 bases). Between the trimmed V and J ends, which lost 10 bases and 2 bases, there was a span of 32 bases. This CDR3 contains 19 residues. Looked up from germline, CDR1 is SNHLY and CDR2 is FYNNEI. CDR3 nucleotides: TGTGCCATCAGAACCTACAGCCTAACGGGGCTTCCTACCAACTATGGCTACACCTTC. Translating it yields CAIRTYSLTGLPTNYGYTF.

This clonotype has ten or more counts. The rearrangement uses TRBV5-1 and TRBJ2-7; D remains unclear. V lost 0 bases to trimming and J lost 5 bases, with 6 bases between them. The CDR3 totals 12 residues. Germline assignment: CDR1 SGHRS and CDR2 YFSETQ. CDR3 in amino acids: CASSLARNEQYF. The DNA of the CDR3 is TGCGCCAGCAGCTTGGCAAGAAACGAGCAGTACTTC. The whole variable domain, remainder taken from reference TRBV5-1 and TRBJ2-7, is KAGVTQTPRYLIKTRGQQVTLSCSPISGHRSVSWYQQTPGQGLQFLFEYFSETQRNKGNFPGRFSGRQFSNSRSEMNVSTLELGDSALYLCASSLARNEQYFGPGTRLTVT.

This clonotype was picked up many times. The rearrangement joins TRBV5-1 to TRBJ1-1; 7 bases fit TRBD1. There are 15 residues in the CDR3. V lost 0 bases to trimming and J lost 6 bases; unmatched junction nucleotides: 8. Germline V gives CDR1 SGHRS, CDR2 YFSETQ. For the CDR3, the DNA is TGCGCCAGCAGCTTGGGAATCAGGGGGGTTTCTGAAGCTTTCTTT. Protein product: CASSLGIRGVSEAFF.

This clonotype has ten or more counts. The gene calls are TRBV3-1 and TRBJ1-3; D is ambiguous. The CDR3 spans 17 residues. V was shortened by 4 bases and J by 0 bases, with 16 bases between the two germline ends. CDR1 and CDR2 from the germline V gene are LGHDT and YNNKEL (reference sequence). The CDR3 DNA reads as TGTGCCAGCAGCCTCCCCCCTATCTTGAGCTCTGGAAACACCATATATTTT. It encodes CASSLPPILSSGNTIYF.

This clonotype appeared many times. This chain joins TRBV18 and TRBJ1-4, with D hard to call. Trimming left V 6 bases short and J 0 bases short, with 14 bases between. Germline V CDR1 and CDR2: KGHSH, LQKENI. The CDR3 has 16 residues. The DNA for the CDR3 is TGTGCCAGCTCGCCCGACGGAACCGCAACTAATGAAAAACTGTTTTTT. Residues: CASSPDGTATNEKLFF.

This clonotype was detected many times. CDR3 in amino acids: CASSLDGTAYNEQFF. In nucleotides, the CDR3 is TGTGCCAGCAGTTTAGACGGGACAGCTTACAATGAGCAGTTCTTC. The chain links TRBV12-3 or TRBV12-4 to TRBJ2-1; 7 bases line up with TRBD1. CDR3 size: 15 residues. The V segment lost 1 base and the J segment 4 bases; nucleotides outside the gene matches: 4.

This clonotype was seen repeatedly, ten times or more. The chain has TRBV6-1 and TRBJ2-7, with a tentative D call TRBD1 (6 bases). Germline V gene lookup returns CDR1 MNHNS and CDR2 SASEGT. The ends were cut back, 6 bases at V and 5 bases at J, with 14 bases in the middle. This CDR3 is built from 13 residues. CDR3 sequence reads: CASRTGGIDEQYF. CDR3 sequence (DNA): TGTGCCAGCAGAACTGGGGGCATCGACGAGCAGTACTTC.

This clonotype appeared a few times. J is TRBJ2-7 and V is TRBV30; D remains unclear. Trimming pared 4 bases from V and 3 bases from J, leaving 10 bases between. Germline V gene sequence: CDR1 GTSNPN, CDR2 SVGIG (reference sequence). CDR3 length: 12 amino acids. In nucleotides, the CDR3 is TGTGCCTGGATGGCCGGAAACTACGAGCAGTACTTC. Translation: CAWMAGNYEQYF.

With respect to this clonotype: A read error may account for a junction end that differs from germline. The chain combines TRBV7-9 with TRBJ2-2; D possibly uses TRBD1 or TRBD2 (5 bases each). CDR3 length: 13 residues. Germline V gene sequence: CDR1 SEHNR, CDR2 FQNEAQ (reference sequence). The DNA of the CDR3 is TGTACCAGCAGCTTAGAGGGGTACGCGGAGCTGTTTTTT. This gives the protein CTSSLEGYAELFF.

This clonotype appeared many times. This chain links TRBV12-3 or TRBV12-4 with TRBJ1-5; no firm D call. The CDR3 is 14 residues long. The V end lost 6 bases, the J end lost 0 bases, and 9 bases lay between the germline ends. The CDR3 spells CASRISSSNQPQHF. As DNA, the CDR3 is TGTGCCAGCAGAATATCCAGTAGCAATCAGCCCCAGCATTTT.